The TCR beta chain described here comes from a study of PD-1 blockade in mismatch repair-deficient tumors. Across the whole study: Patients had fewer than 15 mismatch repair-deficient cancer types and were previously treated and progressing.

Clones were read by immunoSEQ multiplex PCR, and TCRdb kept only the in-frame ones, dropping some. The sample lists about 84,000 clones, roughly 80% occurring once. Mismatch repair deficiency was confirmed in all patients, by PCR or immunohistochemistry. Sequencing used peripheral blood, obtained 12 weeks after starting pembrolizumab. This sequence was found in an adult with mismatch repair-deficient cancer.

CDR3 protein: CASSQDLSTGGSVNTEAFF. The CDR3 DNA is TGTGCCAGCAGCCAAGATTTATCGACAGGGGGCTCGGTGAACACTGAAGCTTTCTTT. The chain couples TRBV4-2 to TRBJ1-1; 10 bases map to TRBD1. The CDR3 runs to 19 residues. CDR1 is LGHNA, CDR2 YNFKEQ, per germline. V trimming: 0 bases; J trimming: 0 bases; junction bases outside the gene matches: 10.